This T cell receptor beta chain comes out of a study of cytomegalovirus exposure and HLA in healthy donors (dated by TCRdb to 2016 to 2017). Study-wide context: An earlier analysis of some 500 of the donors reported 250 to 300 Gb of sequence data and 117 million unique TCR beta sequences from about 179 million T cells. In an earlier analysis of 587 of the donors, high-throughput TCR beta sequencing was used to judge whether each TCR beta V gene segment behaved as functional or pseudogenic. An early release that covered several hundred HLA-typed donors contained 250 to 350 gigabases of sequencing data and 80 million or so unique TCR sequences. Every discovery cohort repertoire had been produced on one sequencing platform. The genetic ancestry cluster associated with self-reported Caucasian donors included 80% to 90% of the roughly 380 genotyped donors. Donor age, sex, ethnicity and CMV serostatus were compiled together with the repertoire data. Because of strong linkage in the cohort, a few DR-DQ haplotypes were treated as single units for association and clustering. In a later analysis, previously published TCR beta repertoires from 670 or so donors were re-analyzed and high-resolution HLA genotyping was added so that TCR occurrence patterns could be studied. Across roughly 420 genotyped donors of the cohort, an average of approximately 240,000 unique TCR beta nucleotide sequences per donor were sequenced, and roughly a sixth of those sequences were non-productive. Using immunosequencing, the study profiled T cell repertoires from roughly 650 subjects and related those repertoires to cytomegalovirus serostatus. The study combined high-throughput TCR immunosequencing, statistical association of individual TCRs with disease status, and machine learning to predict cytomegalovirus infection status. In a later genetic analysis, genome-wide SNP genotypes for about 65% of the 666 donors were used, and that subset was treated as a discovery cohort. The later analysis used no new phenotypic data to find candidate immune exposures, relying instead on TCR beta sequences and their occurrence across donors. Typing coverage varied by locus: 629-630 donors for A, B, C, DRB1 and DQB1; approximately 500 for DQA1; about 570 for DPA1; around 450 for DPB1. The study aimed to test whether signatures of past pathogen exposure could be identified by cataloging public T cell receptors. HLA typing included class I and class II loci at four-digit resolution. Along with the approximately 700-subject first cohort, a separate validation cohort of more than 90 different subjects was used. General conclusions and limits of the study: An association between a missense DCLRE1C variant and V-gene and J-gene trimming of TCR beta chains was found in a later genetic analysis and replicated in an independent cohort. The presence/absence analyses assumed that sequencing depth was roughly uniform across donors, and that assumption may not be true. In a later genetic analysis, fewer N-insertions in productive TCRs were reported among donors in an Asian-associated ancestry cluster than the roughly 670-donor mean. Because some donors lacked HLA typing at each locus, the association tests relied only on the typed subset. Several of the top co-occurrence clusters appeared to be linked to parvovirus B19, influenza, CMV and Epstein-Barr virus, according to a later analysis. A further reported finding was that TCR beta sequences accurately predicted the HLA-A and HLA-B alleles for most subjects in the first cohort. Assigning TCR associations to individual alleles was difficult when HLA alleles, especially DR and DQ, strongly co-occurred. An earlier analysis of approximately 570 of the donors showed that most TCR beta V segments appeared in productive rearrangements either about 87% or about 30% of the time, which broadly matched IMGT annotations. In a later analysis, 15,000 to 20,000 TCR beta sequences were associated with specific HLA alleles at a false discovery rate of 0.05. The sequencing pipeline was judged likely to have produced a cluster of highly shared sequence variants as a technical artifact. In this cohort, only TCR beta chains were sequenced, and detectable features were limited by the absence of alpha or paired-chain data. Cytomegalovirus status was reported to be diagnosed by the classifier with high specificity and sensitivity in both the original and validation cohorts. In a later analysis, the rate of TCR association differed among HLA loci, with DRB1 alleles having the most associated TCRs and HLA-C alleles having the fewest. In a later analysis, HLA-associated TCR beta chains showed more clonal expansion and lower generation probabilities than non-associated chains that were equally common. CMV serostatus was the only immune exposure information available for the cohort. According to a later analysis, most CMV-associated TCR beta chains appeared to be HLA-restricted, and the HLA associations seemed to be driven largely by CMV exposure. Three of the identified cytomegalovirus-associated TCR beta chains were confirmed in vitro to be specific for cytomegalovirus antigens. The study gave a list of roughly 150 TCR beta chains associated with cytomegalovirus. Correlated functional status among segregating V segments might be attributable to linkage disequilibrium, but an unknown experimental factor could not be ruled out. It was suggested by the authors that the approach could potentially be generalized to other disease states and immunological phenotypes. Because the 87-base-pair reads could not distinguish some IMGT-functional V segments, including TRBV6-2 and TRBV6-3, those segments were excluded. Seventeen rarely observed V segments, including chromosome 9 orphons, were excluded from the earlier analysis of approximately 600 of the donors because counts were too low. While some public TCRs were present in many individuals, most TCR sequences turned up only very rarely across donors.

V is cut by 2 bases and J by 0 bases, and the space between the germline ends is 10 bases. From cysteine to phenylalanine, the CDR3 is 15 amino acids long. Only the CDR3 portion is preserved as DNA: 45 bases, with reading frame beginning at the first base. Based on the germline V gene (reference sequence), the CDR1 and CDR2 sequences are MNHEY and SMNVEV. Details on this clone: The specificity of this receptor is unknown. The record has no base qualities; no much larger clone is one base away.

The cohort was made up of about 610 healthy bone marrow donors. At the time of sampling, all cohort members were nominally healthy, though unrecorded immune exposures were likely present. The donor was CMV seronegative and belonged to the group of 352 seronegative cohort members. Each donor provided a peripheral blood sample, and peripheral blood mononuclear cells were used for TCR beta sequencing. Genomic DNA was extracted from the blood cell samples with the Qiagen DNeasy Blood Extraction Kit. Receptors were amplified or captured by the immunoSEQ multiplex PCR assay. A mixture of 60 forward primers for TCR Vbeta segments and 13 reverse primers for TCR Jbeta segments was used in the multiplex PCR. A multiplex PCR assay on genomic DNA amplified the CDR3 region of rearranged TCR beta genes. The Illumina HiSeq System was used to sequence the amplified TCR beta libraries as 87-base-pair reads. The paper's data handling went like this. Across the roughly 640 repertoires, a later analysis counted 80 million or so unique TCR beta chains, roughly 11 million of which were shared by at least two donors. Raw reads were error-corrected and collapsed into unique sequences with a nearest-neighbor algorithm that merged closely related sequences to remove PCR and sequencing errors. V, D and J gene segments were assigned by aligning CDR3 sequences to IMGT reference sequences. For a sequence to be retained, a match of at least six nucleotides to both a V gene segment and a J gene segment was required. A rearrangement counted as productive if the CDR3 had no stop codons and remained in frame with V and J, and every other rearrangement counted as non-productive. Following IMGT convention, CDR3 was defined as the stretch from the second conserved V-encoded cysteine to the conserved J-encoded phenylalanine. Sequences without an unambiguous match to a single V gene segment were excluded from the earlier analysis of a few hundred of the donors. In an earlier analysis of approximately 500 of the donors, a V segment was called functional when productive rearrangements were above 56.7%, and segregating when the standard deviation between donors exceeded 5%. A statistical classification framework was developed to diagnose cytomegalovirus status using the catalog of TCR beta chain sequences. A later analysis assigned V and J genes by comparing TCR nucleotide sequences with IMGT/GENE-DB human TR gene sequences. The TCRdist pipeline was used in a later analysis to assign CDR3 sequences and most-parsimonious VDJ recombination scenarios. In a later analysis, each TCR beta chain was defined by its CDR3 amino acid sequence together with its V-gene family, and reads without a unique V-gene family were excluded. As a way to deal with suspected cross-contamination and a sequencing artifact, a later analysis dropped over 550 nucleotide sequences that were highly shared and had low generation probability. In a later analysis, a clonal expansion index was calculated for each public chain from normalized within-repertoire ranks of inferred template counts. Generation probabilities in a later analysis came from a VDJ recombination model fitted to out-of-frame rearrangements, and those results were checked against IGoR. In a later analysis, TCR-TCR, TCR-HLA and TCR-CMV co-occurrence was scored with hypergeometric tests, and a repertoire-size bias correction was applied to TCR pairs. In a later analysis, false discovery rates were estimated by permuting HLA or CMV assignments 20 times. In a later analysis, co-occurring TCRs were grouped with DBSCAN, and TCRdist sequence similarity was added when clustering was performed within HLA-allele-positive subsets. Co-occurrence clustering excluded repertoires with fewer than 30,000 or more than 120,000 public chains, plus five with anomalous nucleotide sharing. In TCRdb, the immuneACCESS table is reduced to in-frame sequences with V and J assigned. These tables do not hold every clone; where another copy was compared, an unresolved V gene accounts for under half, and the others remain unexplained. V, J and clone size are those of that table, while D and trimming were read from the DNA. Present in this sample are 100,000 to 150,000 clones, approximately 60% of which were seen just once. Roughly 2.5% of the sample is held by the ten biggest clonotypes.

The sequence links TRBV27 to TRBJ1-1; the D gene is possibly TRBD1, with 5 bases matching. The receptor comes from a woman between 40 and 50 years old in good health and CMV-seronegative. The specimen sequenced was PBMCs. CDR3 sequence: CASSLGAGLNTEAFF. The bases are TGTGCCAGCAGTTTAGGGGCCGGGTTGAACACTGAAGCTTTCTTT.